The 2 T cell receptor beta chains below were found in one sample sequenced in a study of regulatory T cells in long-lasting Graves disease. Regarding time point: newly diagnosed GD, antithyroid drugs for less than 3 months. PBMC-derived RNA was used for the TCR library. According to the study, TCR beta libraries were built with iRepertoire HTBI primers and CDR3-region Arm-PCR. In TCRdb, the multiplex PCR reads were re-called with MiXCR into one record per CDR3 protein. The data contain 450,000 to 700,000 distinct CDR3 sequences, roughly 14% of them singletons. The sample was also reused in another study, on T cells in Graves' hyperthyroidism and ophthalmopathy.

This specimen was peripheral blood mononuclear cells (PBMCs), taken at new diagnosis, from a patient treated with antithyroid drugs. The receptors derive from a man aged 25-40 years with Graves disease.

There are many counts of this clonotype. The V gene is TRBV2, the J gene TRBJ1-2; D remains ambiguous. Trimming left V 4 bases short and J 3 bases short, with 9 bases between. Per germline, CDR1 SNHLY and CDR2 FYNNEI. The length of the CDR3 is 13 residues. The CDR3 region is CASSGGLDYGYTF. The CDR3 DNA reads as TGTGCCAGCAGTGGAGGGTTGGACTATGGCTACACCTTC.

The chain employs TRBV9 and TRBJ2-7, with 13 bases that match TRBD2. Germline lookup yields CDR1 SGDLS and CDR2 YYNGEE. V was clipped by 0 bases and J by 3 bases; unmatched bases: 3. This CDR3 comprises 16 residues. Here the CDR3 DNA reads TGTGCCAGCAGCGTAGCAGGGACTAGCGGGATCTACGAGCAGTACTTC. It codes for CASSVAGTSGIYEQYF.